This T cell receptor (beta chain) appears in the sequencing data of a study of blood T cell repertoires in COVID-19. Study as a whole: Sites in the United States, Italy and Spain provided acute and convalescent COVID-19 samples. T cells, B-cell-depleted T cells, or PBMCs provided the cDNA or gDNA that served as material.

Germline V gives CDR1 SGHNT, CDR2 YYREEE (reference sequence). J was trimmed by 8 bases and V by 4 bases; bases with no gene match: 12. This CDR3 region has 15 residues. As processed by the authors: Amplified reference gene primers provided the basis for estimating nucleated cell counts. Here immunoSEQ multiplex PCR was the method, and the copy in TCRdb shows in-frame clones only, minus some. That table is the source of V, J and clone size, and D and trimming were worked out from the DNA. The repertoire holds roughly 130,000 clones, with about 80% as singletons. Sequences were obtained from peripheral blood. The chain carries TRBV5-4 and TRBJ1-2, with 9 nucleotides matching TRBD1. This receptor was identified in a woman aged 55 to 70 with acute or convalescent COVID-19. The CDR3 DNA is TGTGCCAGCAGCCAGCCGGGACAGGGCCTCCGGGGCTACACCTTC. Translating gives CASSQPGQGLRGYTF.